The next 21 T cell receptor beta chains were all read from a single sample in a study of blood T cell repertoires in COVID-19 (dated by TCRdb to about 2020). The library relied on the immunoSEQ multiplex PCR assay. Imported from immuneACCESS, the table was reduced by TCRdb to in-frame sequences with V and J called. These copies leave out some clones; in studies compared against another copy, an unresolved V gene accounts for under half, and the cause of the remainder is not known. In all, the sample holds under 300,000 clones, and 70% to 90% of those were seen once. The ten largest clones add up to 1.5% to 2% of the sample. Sequences were obtained from PBMCs or T cells enriched from blood (not recorded which). The source of these receptors is a woman in her forties or fifties who had recovered from COVID-19.

The V gene is TRBV18, the J gene TRBJ1-4; D gene uncertain. Germline values: CDR1 KGHSH, CDR2 LQKENI. The V gene lost 3 bases and the J gene lost 5 bases, with 10 bases spanning the gap. This CDR3 is built from 14 residues. The CDR3, as DNA: TGTGCCAGCTCACCGGGCGGGAACAATGAAAAACTGTTTTTT. Its translation: CASSPGGNNEKLFF.

The chain recombines TRBV7-6 with TRBJ1-4, with 9 positions matching TRBD1. V shed 4 bases and J 6 bases; nucleotides not matched to a gene: 6. CDR1 is SGHVS, CDR2 FNYEAQ, per germline. The CDR3 sequence is 15 residues long. CDR3 coding DNA: TGTGCCAGCAGCTATAACAGGGGGCCATATGAAAAACTGTTTTTT. Translating it yields CASSYNRGPYEKLFF. The full variable domain, completed using reference TRBV7-6 and TRBJ1-4, is GAGVSQSPRYKVTKRGQDVALRCDPISGHVSLYWYRQALGQGPEFLTYFNYEAQQDKSGLPNDRFSAERPEGSISTLTIQRTEQRDSAMYRCASSYNRGPYEKLFFGSGTQLSVL.

The chain is built from TRBV7-2 and TRBJ1-5, with a possible D match to TRBD1 (6 bases). Germline lookup yields CDR1 SGHTA and CDR2 FQGNSA. Trimming left V 1 base short and J 6 bases short, with 10 bases between. The CDR3 runs 14 residues. This chain's CDR3 is CASSLGRGSQPQHF. CDR3 sequence (DNA): TGTGCCAGCAGCTTAGGCAGGGGTAGTCAGCCCCAGCATTTT.

The V call is TRBV28, the J call TRBJ1-4, with D maybe TRBD1 (5 bases). Trimming cost V 5 bases and J 8 bases, with 18 bases left between them. CDR1 and CDR2 (germline): MDHEN, SYDVKM. The CDR3 is 15 amino acids. CDR3 sequence reads: CASSPPVAGKEKLFF. Written as DNA, the CDR3 is TGTGCCAGCAGTCCCCCAGTGGCAGGGAAGGAAAAACTGTTTTTT.

This clone appeared a few times. Here the CDR3 DNA reads TGTGCCAGCGCCCCCGCAGGGTCGAACACTGAAGCTTTCTTT. Translated, it gives CASAPAGSNTEAFF. V and J are TRBV28 and TRBJ1-1; D is possibly TRBD1 (5 bases). Germline V gene sequence: CDR1 MDHEN, CDR2 SYDVKM. Trimming took off 8 bases at V and 1 base at J, with 14 bases between the two ends. This CDR3 has 14 residues.

The V call is TRBV5-6, the J call TRBJ2-7, with 9 nucleotides matching TRBD2. Trimming cost V 7 bases and J 1 base; bases outside gene matches: 15. Germline values: CDR1 SGHDT, CDR2 YYEEEE. This CDR3 is 17 amino acids long. CDR3 sequence: CASVPGGGRAFSYEQYF. CDR3 DNA sequence: TGTGCCAGCGTACCGGGTGGCGGGAGGGCCTTTTCCTACGAGCAGTACTTC.

The chain combines TRBV11-3 with TRBJ2-1, with D perhaps TRBD2 (5 bases). Trimming removed 2 bases from V and 4 bases from J, with 15 bases in between. The length of the CDR3 is 16 residues. In germline, CDR1 is SGHNT, CDR2 YENEEA. CDR3 region: CASSLTAQSGYNEQFF. The CDR3 coding sequence is TGTGCCAGCAGCTTAACGGCGCAGTCGGGGTACAATGAGCAGTTCTTC.

DNA for the CDR3: TGCGCCAGCAGTGAGTCGAACGGCGGGGGCACAGATACGCAGTATTTT. This encodes CASSESNGGGTDTQYF. The J gene is TRBJ2-3, the V gene TRBV10-1, with D possibly matching TRBD2 (6 bases). Germline values: CDR1 WNHNN, CDR2 SYGVQD (reference sequence). V shed 0 bases and J shed 1 base, with 11 bases lying between them. This CDR3 has 16 amino acids.

This chain uses TRBV7-2 with TRBJ2-1, with TRBD2 identical over 11 bases. CDR3 length equals 15 residues. CDR1 SGHTA and CDR2 FQGNSA come from the germline V gene. The V and J ends lost 2 bases and 7 bases, in that order; junction bases with no gene match: 4. The CDR3 coding sequence is TGTGCCAGCAGCTTAACTTCTAGCGGGAGGAATGAGCAGTTCTTC. It is translated as CASSLTSSGRNEQFF. The entire variable domain, with the rest obtained from reference TRBV7-2 and TRBJ2-1, is as follows: GAGVSQSPSNKVTEKGKDVELRCDPISGHTALYWYRQSLGQGLEFLIYFQGNSAPDKSGLPSDRFSAERTGGSVSTLTIQRTQQEDSAVYLCASSLTSSGRNEQFFGPGTRLTVL.

The genes are TRBV7-6 and TRBJ2-1; D ambiguous. This CDR3 has 14 amino acids. Germline V CDR1 and CDR2: SGHVS, FNYEAQ. Trimming removed 1 base at V and 9 bases at J, with 13 bases between. Here the CDR3 reads CASSLGVGDSEQFF. The DNA for the CDR3 is TGTGCCAGCAGCTTAGGTGTTGGTGACTCTGAGCAGTTCTTC. Supplemented by reference TRBV7-6 and TRBJ2-1, the full variable domain reads GAGVSQSPRYKVTKRGQDVALRCDPISGHVSLYWYRQALGQGPEFLTYFNYEAQQDKSGLPNDRFSAERPEGSISTLTIQRTEQRDSAMYRCASSLGVGDSEQFFGPGTRLTVL.

The chain combines TRBV6-5 with TRBJ2-5; D gene ambiguous. V was shortened by 7 bases and J by 5 bases, with 14 bases between the two germline ends. CDR3 length: 13 amino acids. CDR1 MNHEY and CDR2 SVGAGI come from the germline V gene. The CDR3 sequence is CASTYGLRETQYF. The CDR3 DNA sequence: TGTGCCAGCACGTATGGGTTGAGGGAGACCCAGTACTTC.

The chain has TRBV28 and TRBJ1-2, with D hard to call. Germline-derived CDR1 and CDR2 are MDHEN and SYDVKM. Trimming removed 4 bases at V and 5 bases at J, with 8 bases between. This CDR3 region has 12 residues. CDR3 sequence reads: CASSSGQYGYTF. CDR3 in DNA: TGTGCCAGCAGTTCTGGGCAGTATGGCTACACCTTC.

This clone has a single count. The rearrangement links TRBV7-2 to TRBJ2-1; 8 bases agree with TRBD2. Germline trimming cut 6 bases from V and 2 bases from J; bases unmatched to any gene: 6. This CDR3 contains 15 residues. Per the germline V gene, CDR1 is SGHTA and CDR2 is FQGNSA. CDR3: CASSRGTRPYNEQFF. The DNA for the CDR3 is TGTGCCAGCAGTCGCGGGACTAGACCCTACAATGAGCAGTTCTTC.

This sequence joins TRBV20-1 and TRBJ2-3, with 8 bases lining up with TRBD2. V lost 3 bases, J lost 6 bases, and 11 bases stayed unmatched. This CDR3 is built from 15 residues. The V gene's germline CDR1 is DFQATT and CDR2 SNEGSKA (reference sequence). The CDR3 here is CSASNSTSAGDTQYF. CDR3 nucleotides: TGCAGTGCTAGTAACTCGACTAGCGCGGGGGATACGCAGTATTTT.

The chain links TRBV7-6 to TRBJ2-7, with TRBD2 identical over 7 bases. The CDR3 totals 17 residues. Germline CDR1 and CDR2: SGHVS and FNYEAQ. The junction had 11 bases not matched to a gene; V was cut back by 0 bases and J by 3 bases. For the CDR3, the DNA is TGTGCCAGCAGCTTAGCGGGAGGGCGATCAGATTTCTACGAGCAGTACTTC. Amino acid sequence: CASSLAGGRSDFYEQYF.

This clone has more than one count but fewer than ten. The V call is TRBV27, the J call TRBJ2-3; 7 bases are a match to TRBD2. The ends lost 2 bases at V and 0 bases at J; junction bases unmatched: 5. Germline V gene lookup returns CDR1 MNHEY and CDR2 SMNVEV (reference sequence). The CDR3 is 16 amino acids. CDR3 DNA: TGTGCCAGCAGTTTAATTAGCGGGTCCAGCACAGATACGCAGTATTTT. Translated, it gives CASSLISGSSTDTQYF.

The chain couples TRBV19 to TRBJ2-1; possible D gene TRBD1, 5 bases. Germline assignment: CDR1 LNHDA and CDR2 SQIVND (reference sequence). Between the trimmed V and J ends, which lost 7 bases and 0 bases, there was a span of 13 bases. The CDR3 totals 15 residues. CDR3 sequence: CASKRSTASYNEQFF. The CDR3 region has the DNA TGTGCCAGTAAACGGTCGACAGCCTCCTACAATGAGCAGTTCTTC.

The rearrangement joins TRBV7-2 to TRBJ1-2; TRBD1 matches at 7 bases. Trimming at V came to 6 bases and at J to 4 bases, leaving 8 bases not matched to a gene. The CDR3 contains 14 residues. Germline V CDR1 and CDR2: SGHTA, FQGNSA. The CDR3 DNA is TGTGCCAGCAGTGCGGACAGGAACGTCTATGGCTACACCTTC. Translating gives CASSADRNVYGYTF.

The chain links TRBV7-9 to TRBJ2-3, with 12 bases aligning to TRBD2. Trimming took 3 bases from V and 2 from J; bases not matched to a gene: 3. The CDR3 is 16 residues long. Germline CDR1 is SEHNR and CDR2 is FQNEAQ (reference sequence). The CDR3 DNA sequence: TGTGCCAGCAGCTTCACTAGCGGGAGGCCCACAGATACGCAGTATTTT. Its protein product is CASSFTSGRPTDTQYF. Full variable domain (outside the CDR3, taken from reference TRBV7-9 and TRBJ2-3): DTGVSQNPRHKITKRGQNVTFRCDPISEHNRLYWYRQTLGQGPEFLTYFQNEAQLEKSRLLSDRFSAERPKGSFSTLEIQRTEQGDSAMYLCASSFTSGRPTDTQYFGPGTRLTVL.

CDR3 amino acids: CSVNRGTGELFF. The CDR3 coding sequence is TGCAGCGTAAACAGGGGTACCGGGGAGCTGTTTTTT. The chain joins TRBV29-1 to TRBJ2-2; 7 nucleotides match TRBD1. V trimming: 6 bases; J trimming: 5 bases; junction bases outside the gene matches: 3. This CDR3 is built from 12 residues. Germline CDR1 and CDR2: SQVTM and ANQGSEA.

The chain links TRBV6-5 to TRBJ1-1, with unresolved D. The CDR3 covers 14 residues. V was shortened by 1 base and J by 1 base, with 7 bases between the two germline ends. Germline CDR1 is MNHEY and CDR2 is SVGAGI. CDR3 coding DNA: TGTGCCAGCAGTTACTACAAAGAGAACACTGAAGCTTTCTTT. This gives the protein CASSYYKENTEAFF.